These 4 T cell receptor beta chains were sequenced from one sample in a study of T-cell memory formation after mild COVID-19. TCRdb re-called the 5' RACE reads with MiXCR, one entry per CDR3 protein. The data show hundreds of thousands of distinct CDR3 sequences, 15% seen once. The sequencing input was PBMCs or a T cell subset sorted from them (not recorded which). Every receptor here comes from a young man who had mild COVID-19 (a few samples of this study predate the infection). Cell type and time point are not known.

This chain connects TRBV2 to TRBJ1-2; the match to TRBD1 covers 7 bases. This CDR3 has 14 amino acids. From germline, CDR1 is SNHLY and CDR2 FYNNEI. J gave up 5 bases and V 7 bases, and 10 bases lay outside the gene matches. The CDR3 sequence: CASIDREAGYGYTF. In DNA form, the CDR3 reads TGTGCCAGCATCGACAGGGAGGCTGGATATGGCTACACCTTC.

Many counts were recorded for this clonotype. The CDR3 DNA reads TGTGCCAGCAGCTTGCAGAGCGCGAACACCGGGGAGCTGTTTTTT. Amino acid sequence: CASSLQSANTGELFF. The V call is TRBV7-2, the J call TRBJ2-2, with unresolved D. With 3 bases removed from V and 0 bases from J, the gap between germline ends came to 8 bases. Germline-derived CDR1 and CDR2 are SGHTA and FQGNSA. This CDR3 spans 15 amino acids.

The chain carries TRBV5-5 and TRBJ2-1; 11 bases fit TRBD2. After removal of 1 base from V and 3 bases from J, the junction contained 3 bases not matched to a gene. CDR1 is SGHKS, CDR2 YYEKEE, per germline (reference sequence). The CDR3 runs 16 residues. The CDR3 coding sequence is TGTGCCAGCAGCTTGTCTAGCGGGGGGTACTACAATGAGCAGTTCTTC. Its protein is CASSLSSGGYYNEQFF.

The chain employs TRBV2 and TRBJ2-2; possibly TRBD1 for D (5 bases). With 7 bases removed from V and 2 bases from J, the gap between germline ends came to 8 bases. The germline gives CDR1 SNHLY, CDR2 FYNNEI. This CDR3 comprises 13 residues. The CDR3 sequence is CASMGPNTGELFF. The CDR3 DNA reads TGTGCCAGCATGGGGCCAAACACCGGGGAGCTGTTTTTT.